This T cell receptor (beta chain) is from a study of cytomegalovirus exposure and HLA in healthy donors (dated by TCRdb to 2017 to 2019). Turning to the overall study: In an earlier analysis of 550 to 750 of the donors, around 290 Gb of sequence data and 100 million or so unique TCR beta sequences from some 170 million T cells were reported. An early release covering roughly 580 HLA-typed donors comprised approximately 290 gigabases of sequencing data and tens of millions of unique TCR sequences. Of the 398 genotyped donors, roughly 76% were placed in the genetic ancestry cluster associated with self-reported Caucasian donors. The aim of the study was to test whether cataloging public T cell receptors could identify signatures of past pathogen exposure. Using immunosequencing, the study profiled T cell repertoires from roughly 650 subjects and related those repertoires to cytomegalovirus serostatus. Along with the approximately 620-subject first cohort, a separate validation cohort of some 130 different subjects was used. To predict cytomegalovirus infection status, the study brought together high-throughput TCR immunosequencing, statistical association of individual TCRs with disease status, and machine learning. To study patterns of TCR occurrence, a later analysis re-analyzed previously published TCR beta repertoires from 650 to 750 donors and added high-resolution HLA genotyping. The later analysis used no new phenotypic data to find candidate immune exposures, relying instead on TCR beta sequences and their occurrence across donors. To decide whether each TCR beta V gene segment behaved as functional or pseudogenic, an earlier analysis of approximately 620 of the donors relied on high-throughput TCR beta sequencing. Donor age, sex, ethnicity and CMV serostatus were compiled together with the repertoire data. A later genetic analysis took genome-wide SNP genotypes for about 65% of the 666 donors and used that subset as a discovery cohort. Every discovery cohort repertoire had been produced on one sequencing platform. HLA typing covered class I and class II loci at four-digit resolution. The number of donors typed differed by locus, with roughly 620-640 for A, B, C, DRB1 and DQB1, roughly 550 for DQA1, 600 to 610 for DPA1, and approximately 470 for DPB1. A few DR-DQ haplotypes were handled as single units for association and clustering because linkage in the cohort was strong. Among roughly 370 genotyped donors of the cohort, an average of around 240,000 unique TCR beta nucleotide sequences were sequenced per donor, roughly a sixth of them non-productive.

This clone was observed a few times. Its antigen is still unknown. No much larger clone is present one base from it, and per-base qualities are unavailable. Broad study findings and their caveats: Most TCR sequences were seen in very few donors, while some public TCRs were found in many individuals. A later analysis reported that several top co-occurrence clusters appeared linked to parvovirus B19, influenza, CMV and Epstein-Barr virus. Roughly uniform sequencing depth across donors was assumed in presence/absence analyses, although this assumption may not hold. In this cohort, only TCR beta chains were sequenced, and detectable features were limited by the absence of alpha or paired-chain data. Because HLA typing was missing for some donors at each locus, association tests included only the typed subset. In vitro tests confirmed that a few of the cytomegalovirus-associated TCR beta chains recognize cytomegalovirus antigens. Specific HLA alleles were associated with 15,000 to 20,000 TCR beta sequences at a false discovery rate of 0.05 in a later analysis. According to a later analysis, TCR association rates differed among HLA loci, with DRB1 alleles showing the most associated TCRs and HLA-C alleles showing the fewest. A further reported finding was that TCR beta sequences accurately predicted the HLA-A and HLA-B alleles for most subjects in the first cohort. A total of 150 or so TCR beta chains were listed by the study as associated with cytomegalovirus. An earlier analysis of approximately 500 of the donors showed that most TCR beta V segments appeared in productive rearrangements either about 90% or about 30% of the time, which broadly matched IMGT annotations. An association between a missense DCLRE1C variant and V-gene and J-gene trimming of TCR beta chains was found in a later genetic analysis and replicated in an independent cohort. Cytomegalovirus status was reported to be diagnosed by the classifier with high specificity and sensitivity in both the original and validation cohorts. For the cohort, immune exposure information was limited to CMV serostatus. Linkage disequilibrium might explain the correlated functional status among segregating V segments, but an unknown experimental factor could not be ruled out. A cluster of highly shared sequence variants was judged likely to represent a technical artifact of the sequencing pipeline. When HLA alleles, especially DR and DQ, strongly co-occurred, TCR associations were difficult to assign to individual alleles. In a later analysis, HLA-associated TCR beta chains were found to be more clonally expanded and to have lower generation probabilities than equally common non-associated chains. A later analysis found that most CMV-associated TCR beta chains appeared HLA-restricted, with HLA associations seemingly driven largely by CMV exposure. The earlier analysis of about 600 of the donors excluded roughly 17 rarely observed V segments, including chromosome 9 orphons, because counts were too low. A later genetic analysis reported fewer N-insertions in productive TCRs among donors in an Asian-associated ancestry cluster than the roughly 640-donor mean. Because the 87-base-pair reads could not distinguish some IMGT-functional V segments, including TRBV6-2 and TRBV6-3, those segments were excluded. The authors suggested that the approach could potentially be extended to other disease states and immunological phenotypes.

The cohort was made up of about 670 healthy bone marrow donors. All cohort members were sampled while nominally healthy, although unrecorded immune exposures were likely present. The donor tested CMV seropositive, placing the donor among the roughly 300 seropositive members of the cohort. Every donor gave a peripheral blood sample, and the peripheral blood mononuclear cells from that sample were used for TCR beta sequencing. Genomic DNA was extracted from the blood cell samples with the Qiagen DNeasy Blood Extraction Kit. Libraries were prepared through the immunoSEQ multiplex PCR assay. For the multiplex PCR, a mixture combining 60 forward primers for TCR Vbeta segments and 13 reverse primers for TCR Jbeta segments was used. Amplification of the CDR3 region of rearranged TCR beta genes was performed with a multiplex PCR assay on genomic DNA. The amplified TCR beta libraries were sequenced on the Illumina HiSeq System as 87-base-pair reads. On the authors' methods: Across the roughly 640 repertoires, a later analysis counted some 80 million unique TCR beta chains, 8.5 million to 12 million of which were shared by at least two donors. Raw reads were error-corrected and collapsed into unique sequences by a nearest-neighbor algorithm in which closely related sequences were merged to remove PCR and sequencing errors. CDR3 sequences were aligned to IMGT reference sequences to assign V, D and J gene segments. For a sequence to be retained, at least a six-nucleotide match to both a V gene segment and a J gene segment was required. A rearrangement counted as productive if the CDR3 had no stop codons and remained in frame with V and J, and every other rearrangement counted as non-productive. Following IMGT convention, CDR3 was defined as the stretch from the second conserved V-encoded cysteine up to the conserved J-encoded phenylalanine. The earlier analysis of more than 450 of the donors excluded sequences that lacked an unambiguous match to a single V gene segment. An earlier analysis of 587 of the donors classified V segments as functional when productive rearrangements were above 56.7% and as segregating when the standard deviation between donors was above 5%. A statistical classification framework was built for diagnosing cytomegalovirus status from the catalog of TCR beta chain sequences. In a later analysis, V and J genes were assigned by comparing TCR nucleotide sequences against IMGT/GENE-DB human TR gene sequences. The TCRdist pipeline was used in a later analysis to assign CDR3 sequences and most-parsimonious VDJ recombination scenarios. In a later analysis, each TCR beta chain was defined by its CDR3 amino acid sequence together with its V-gene family, and reads lacking a unique V-gene family were excluded. A later analysis removed 550 to 700 highly shared, low-generation-probability nucleotide sequences to deal with suspected cross-contamination and a sequencing artifact. For each public chain, a later analysis derived a clonal expansion index from normalized ranks of inferred template counts within each repertoire. Generation probabilities in a later analysis came from a VDJ recombination model fitted to out-of-frame rearrangements, and those results were checked against IGoR. A later analysis scored TCR-TCR, TCR-HLA and TCR-CMV co-occurrence with hypergeometric tests, applying a repertoire-size bias correction to TCR pairs. A later analysis estimated false discovery rates by permuting HLA or CMV assignments 20 times. In a later analysis, co-occurring TCRs were grouped with DBSCAN, and TCRdist sequence similarity was added when clustering was performed within HLA-allele-positive subsets. Repertoires with fewer than 30,000 or more than 120,000 public chains, plus five repertoires with anomalous nucleotide sharing, were excluded from co-occurrence clustering. Entries here come from immuneACCESS through TCRdb and include only in-frame sequences with V and J called. Some clones fail to appear in such tables; in the studies checked, an unresolved V gene covers under half of the shortfall, and the cause of the remainder is unknown. The DNA was the basis for D and trimming; V, J and clone size are from that table. The table for this sample lists some 100,000 clones; about three quarters of them were counted only once. The ten largest clonotypes hold less than 15% of the sample.

From its cysteine to its phenylalanine, the CDR3 spans 14 amino acids. Only the CDR3 portion is preserved as DNA: 42 bases, with reading frame beginning at the first base. As encoded in the germline V gene, CDR1 is SGHDT while CDR2 is YYEEEE. Relative to germline, V is 2 bases shorter and J is 1 base shorter, with 9 bases between their ends. The sample comprised PBMCs. This TCR came from a male donor in good health and CMV-seropositive. The chain is made from TRBV5-6 and TRBJ2-5, with TRBD2 tentatively as D gene (6 bases match). The CDR3 has the sequence CASSLRTIQETQYF. In nucleotides, the sequence is TGTGCCAGCAGCTTAAGGACTATCCAAGAGACCCAGTACTTC.